A selection of T cell receptor beta chains follows, all from one sample in a study of cytomegalovirus exposure and HLA in healthy donors. Only in-frame clones appear in the TCRdb table, and some are missing; sequencing was by immunoSEQ multiplex PCR. Of about 120,000 clones in the sample, about 78% are singletons; the top ten hold about 12%. The material sequenced was PBMCs. These TCRs come from a woman aged 40-49 years in good health and CMV-seropositive. Each CDR3 is given with its conserved first and last residue. Fields, in order: V gene, J gene, D gene, clone size, CDR3 protein, CDR3 DNA. The D gene is left open where the match is weak. Clone size is not always given. Where it is, it says once, few, many or a class for expanded clones.

TRBV7-2	TRBJ2-1	TRBD1	.	CASSLVDRGLSYNEQFF	TGTGCCAGCAGCTTAGTAGACAGGGGGCTATCCTACAATGAGCAGTTCTTC
TRBV9	TRBJ2-3	TRBD1	few	CASSVATGGNTDTQYF	TGTGCCAGCAGCGTAGCTACAGGGGGAAACACAGATACGCAGTATTTT
TRBV29-1	TRBJ1-2	.	.	CSVNPGYYGYTF	TGCAGCGTCAACCCGGGTTACTATGGCTACACCTTC
TRBV4-1	TRBJ2-7	.	.	CASSPVGGASSYEQYF	TGCGCCAGCAGCCCCGTGGGGGGGGCCAGCTCCTACGAGCAGTACTTC
TRBV7-9	TRBJ2-3	TRBD2	.	CAETLAGGVTDTQYF	TGTGCCGAGACATTAGCGGGGGGGGTCACAGATACGCAGTATTTT
TRBV30	TRBJ2-3	TRBD1	.	CAWSAATGGLGTDTQYF	TGTGCCTGGAGTGCTGCGACAGGGGGCCTTGGCACAGATACGCAGTATTTT
TRBV6-5	TRBJ2-7	TRBD2	few	CARNGLAGLYEQYF	TGTGCCAGGAACGGACTAGCGGGGTTGTACGAGCAGTACTTC
TRBV27	TRBJ1-2	.	.	CASSLWQGGGYTF	TGTGCCAGCAGTTTATGGCAGGGAGGAGGCTACACCTTC
TRBV23-1	TRBJ1-5	TRBD1	.	CASSQSKQGANQPQHF	TGCGCCAGCAGTCAATCGAAGCAGGGGGCCAATCAGCCCCAGCATTTT
TRBV18	TRBJ2-7	.	once	CASSPQGREGYEQYF	TGTGCCAGCTCACCTCAAGGGAGAGAGGGCTACGAGCAGTACTTC
TRBV29-1	TRBJ2-3	TRBD1	.	CSAIRDRGTDTQYF	TGCAGCGCAATCCGGGACAGGGGCACAGATACGCAGTATTTT
TRBV19	TRBJ2-3	TRBD2	.	CASSTQRGLSDTQYF	TGTGCCAGTAGTACTCAGCGGGGGCTCTCAGATACGCAGTATTTT
TRBV2	TRBJ2-2	.	.	CASSFGRGHSNTGELFF	TGTGCCAGCAGCTTCGGGAGGGGGCATTCGAACACCGGGGAGCTGTTTTTT